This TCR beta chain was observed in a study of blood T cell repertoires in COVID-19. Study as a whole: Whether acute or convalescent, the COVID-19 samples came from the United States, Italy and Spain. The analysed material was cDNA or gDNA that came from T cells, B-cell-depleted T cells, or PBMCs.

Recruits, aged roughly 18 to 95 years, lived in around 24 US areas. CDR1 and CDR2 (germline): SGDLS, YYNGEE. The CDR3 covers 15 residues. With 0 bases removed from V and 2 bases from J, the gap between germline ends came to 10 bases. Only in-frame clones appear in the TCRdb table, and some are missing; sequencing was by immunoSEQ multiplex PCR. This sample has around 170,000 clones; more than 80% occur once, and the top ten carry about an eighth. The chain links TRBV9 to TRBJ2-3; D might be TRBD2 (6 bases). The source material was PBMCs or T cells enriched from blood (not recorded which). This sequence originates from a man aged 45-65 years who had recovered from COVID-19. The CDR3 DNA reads TGTGCCAGCAGCGTAGGTAGGACTACCACAGATACGCAGTATTTT. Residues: CASSVGRTTTDTQYF.